This T cell receptor beta chain was retrieved from a study of Graves' ophthalmopathy and Graves' hyperthyroidism. Study as a whole: At the time of initial diagnosis and before any treatment, peripheral blood was collected.

V lost 4 bases to trimming and J lost 2 bases, with 20 bases between them. The CDR3 has 17 amino acids. Germline lookup yields CDR1 KGHDR and CDR2 SFDVKD. Excluded were patients with other autoimmune diseases, uncontrolled infections, pregnancy or lactation. Diagnosis was based on clinical symptoms, serum thyroxine, TRAb, thyroid ultrasound and orbital computed tomography. For repertoire sequencing, the TCR beta CDR3 regions were amplified from RNA transcripts. HTBI-primed first-round RT-PCR preceded second-round multiplex PCR. TCRdb itself ran the multiplex PCR reads through MiXCR, one entry per CDR3 protein. The repertoire has about 210,000 distinct CDR3 sequences, roughly 29% of them found once; the top ten carry approximately 8.2%. Overall study results and limits: With just under 71% sensitivity and approximately 73% specificity, the model predicted ophthalmopathy progression.

Points on this clonotype: Its cognate antigen is unknown.

The source material was peripheral blood. This receptor was identified in a man aged 50-59 years with Graves' ophthalmopathy. This sequence joins TRBV24-1 and TRBJ2-7; D may be TRBD1 (5 bases). In DNA, the CDR3 is TGTGCCACCAGTGAATATAACAGGACCCGAGGTACCTACGAGCAGTACTTC. Its protein product is CATSEYNRTRGTYEQYF.